The source of this T cell receptor (beta chain) is a study of cytomegalovirus exposure and HLA in healthy donors. This PCR relied on a set of 60 Vbeta primers and 13 Jbeta primers. TCRdb's copy holds only in-frame clones and misses some; the assay was immunoSEQ multiplex PCR. The sample holds 180,000 or so clones, 70% to 80% seen once. V shed 5 bases, J shed 8 bases, and the junction held 17 bases outside the gene matches. The CDR3 sequence is 18 residues long. Germline CDR1 is MDHEN and CDR2 is SYDVKM. Points from the study as a whole: Sequencing had likely introduced a cluster of highly shared sequence variants as an artifact. Productive rates of about 87% or about 30% were seen for most TCR beta V segments in an earlier analysis. A later analysis revealed that TCR association rates differed between HLA loci, peaking at DRB1 and bottoming out at HLA-C.

Note on this clone: The target antigen is unknown.

The clonotype originates from a female donor in good health and CMV-seronegative. The chain has TRBV28 and TRBJ2-4, with TRBD2 identical over 11 bases. The sequencing input was PBMCs. CDR3 sequence: CASSITGTSGDPGDIQYF. The CDR3, as DNA: TGTGCCAGCAGTATAACCGGGACTAGCGGTGACCCGGGGGACATTCAGTACTTC.